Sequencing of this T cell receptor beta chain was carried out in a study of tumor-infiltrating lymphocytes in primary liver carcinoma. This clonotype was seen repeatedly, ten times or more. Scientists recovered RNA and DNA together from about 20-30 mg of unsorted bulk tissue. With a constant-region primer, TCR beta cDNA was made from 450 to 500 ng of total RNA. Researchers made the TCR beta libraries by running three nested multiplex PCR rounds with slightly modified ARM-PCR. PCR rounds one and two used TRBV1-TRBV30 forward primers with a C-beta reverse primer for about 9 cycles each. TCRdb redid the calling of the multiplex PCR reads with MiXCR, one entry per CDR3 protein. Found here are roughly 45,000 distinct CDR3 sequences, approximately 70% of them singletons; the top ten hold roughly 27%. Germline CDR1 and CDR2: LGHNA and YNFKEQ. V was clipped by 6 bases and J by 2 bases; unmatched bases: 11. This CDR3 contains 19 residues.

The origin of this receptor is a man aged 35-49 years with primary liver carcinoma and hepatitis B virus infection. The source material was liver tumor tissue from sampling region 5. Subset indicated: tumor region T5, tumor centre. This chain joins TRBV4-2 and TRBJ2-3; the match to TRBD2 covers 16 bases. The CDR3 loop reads CASRYTGTSGRADTDTQYF. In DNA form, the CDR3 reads TGTGCCAGCAGGTACACAGGGACTAGCGGGAGGGCCGACACAGATACGCAGTATTTT.